This passage covers 18 T cell receptor beta chains from one sample sequenced in a study of identifying expanded T cells in peripheral blood. Assay: immunoSEQ multiplex PCR; the TCRdb copy retains only in-frame clones and omits some. The profile covers some 130,000 clones, with around nine tenths appearing a single time and 8% to 9% taken by the ten largest. The sequenced sample consisted of blood. Receptors originate from a person aged 18 to 75 in good health.

V is TRBV10-3 and J is TRBJ1-1, with D possibly being TRBD1 (5 bases). Deletions cut 6 bases from V and 1 base from J, with 12 bases between. The CDR3 runs 14 residues. Germline V gene lookup returns CDR1 ENHRY and CDR2 SYGVKD. The DNA of the CDR3 is TGTGCCATCAGGATGCAGGGACGGAACACTGAAGCTTTCTTT. Translated, it gives CAIRMQGRNTEAFF.

This clone was picked up one time. The genes are TRBV19 and TRBJ2-7; the match to TRBD1 covers 10 bases. The CDR3 is made up of 13 amino acids. Germline CDR1 LNHDA, CDR2 SQIVND (reference sequence). V lost 4 bases, J lost 7 bases, and 4 bases stayed unmatched. The CDR3 here is CASSRTGGEEQYF. CDR3 DNA sequence: TGTGCCAGTAGTAGGACAGGGGGTGAGGAGCAGTACTTC.

The J gene is TRBJ2-6, the V gene TRBV15; D call uncertain. V shed 8 bases and J shed 4 bases, with 3 bases lying between them. The CDR3 is 11 residues long. Germline V gives CDR1 LNHNV, CDR2 YYDKDF (reference sequence). The CDR3 DNA sequence: TGTGCCACCTACGGGGCCAACGTCCTGACTTTC. Its translation is CATYGANVLTF. Using reference TRBV15 and TRBJ2-6 for the parts outside the CDR3, the full variable domain is DAMVIQNPRYQVTQFGKPVTLSCSQTLNHNVMYWYQQKSSQAPKLLFHYYDKDFNNEADTPDNFQSRRPNTSFCFLDIRSPGLGDTAMYLCATYGANVLTFGAGSRLTVL.

The V and J genes are TRBV4-3 and TRBJ2-3; tentative D call: TRBD1 (5 bases). The CDR3 contains 16 residues. CDR1 and CDR2 from the germline V gene are LGHNA and YSLEER. Trimming took 0 bases from V and 1 from J, leaving 11 bases between them. The CDR3 spells CASSQDAGIGTDTQYF. The CDR3 DNA reads as TGCGCCAGCAGCCAAGATGCAGGGATCGGCACAGATACGCAGTATTTT.

The V call is TRBV6-5, the J call TRBJ1-2, with D perhaps TRBD1 (5 bases). The CDR3 consists of 14 residues. The V end was cut by 3 bases, the J end by 4 bases, with 12 bases between. Germline V gene lookup returns CDR1 MNHEY and CDR2 SVGAGI. The CDR3 reads CASSYWGSGYGYTF. CDR3 in DNA: TGTGCCAGCAGTTATTGGGGGAGCGGCTATGGCTACACCTTC.

This clone is a singleton in its sample. The rearrangement links TRBV10-3 to TRBJ2-7, with 11 positions matching TRBD2. V lost 5 bases and J lost 6; bases outside the gene matches: 6. The CDR3 contains 14 residues. Germline CDR1 is ENHRY and CDR2 is SYGVKD. The CDR3, as DNA: TGTGCCATCAGTTCTAGCGGGGGGACGGGCGAGCAGTACTTC. Its translation: CAISSSGGTGEQYF.

This chain connects TRBV2 to TRBJ1-6, with D unclear. This CDR3 spans 12 amino acids. Trimming stripped 6 bases from V and 6 bases from J, with 6 bases between. Germline V lookup: CDR1 SNHLY, CDR2 FYNNEI. The chain's CDR3 is CASRQPNSPLHF. As DNA, the CDR3 is TGTGCCAGCAGGCAGCCTAATTCACCCCTCCACTTT.

The V and J genes are TRBV19 and TRBJ2-1; 11 positions agree with TRBD2. Germline V gene sequence: CDR1 LNHDA, CDR2 SQIVND (reference sequence). V lost 5 bases and J lost 0; bases outside the gene matches: 9. The CDR3 consists of 18 residues. CDR3: CASSVPPGTSGSYNEQFF. The CDR3 DNA sequence: TGTGCCAGTAGTGTCCCCCCCGGGACTAGCGGCTCCTACAATGAGCAGTTCTTC.

Here the CDR3 reads CASSLGLYYEQYF. CDR3 sequence (DNA): TGTGCCAGCAGCCTGGGACTATACTACGAGCAGTACTTC. The chain has TRBV27 and TRBJ2-7, with 7 bases identical to TRBD2. The CDR3 is 13 amino acids. Germline trimming cut 6 bases from V and 3 bases from J; bases unmatched to any gene: 5. Per the germline V gene, CDR1 is MNHEY and CDR2 is SMNVEV (reference sequence).

This chain connects TRBV7-9 to TRBJ2-3; no definite D call. Germline V lookup: CDR1 SEHNR, CDR2 FQNEAQ (reference sequence). The CDR3 has 13 amino acids. The ends were cut back, 5 bases at V and 7 bases at J, with 13 bases in the middle. The DNA of the CDR3 is TGTGCCAGCAGCGCCCAGATGGGAAATACGCAGTATTTT. This gives the protein CASSAQMGNTQYF. The variable domain in full, completed from reference TRBV7-9 and TRBJ2-3, reads DTGVSQNPRHKITKRGQNVTFRCDPISEHNRLYWYRQTLGQGPEFLTYFQNEAQLEKSRLLSDRFSAERPKGSFSTLEIQRTEQGDSAMYLCASSAQMGNTQYFGPGTRLTVL.

The chain carries TRBV2 and TRBJ1-4; 7 positions match TRBD1. The junction had 4 bases not matched to a gene; V was cut back by 6 bases and J by 3 bases. Germline CDR1 SNHLY, CDR2 FYNNEI. The CDR3 covers 14 residues. DNA for the CDR3: TGTGCCAGCAGGTCAGGGGGTGCTAATGAAAAACTGTTTTTT. Translating gives CASRSGGANEKLFF.

The CDR3 DNA follows: TGTGCCAGCAGTTTTTTACAGGGGGATTCCTCCTACAATGAGCAGTTCTTC. Amino acid sequence: CASSFLQGDSSYNEQFF. The chain is built from TRBV27 and TRBJ2-1; 8 nucleotides align to TRBD1. There are 17 residues in the CDR3. The germline V gene has CDR1 MNHEY and CDR2 SMNVEV (reference sequence). V lost 3 bases, J lost 0 bases, and 7 bases stayed unmatched.

V and J are TRBV2 and TRBJ2-2; no firm D call. The CDR3 sequence is 16 residues long. CDR1 SNHLY and CDR2 FYNNEI come from the germline V gene. V was pared by 10 bases and J by 0 bases, with 18 bases between. The CDR3 region is CANGTWRSPNTGELFF. CDR3 sequence (DNA): TGTGCCAATGGAACGTGGCGCTCGCCGAACACCGGGGAGCTGTTTTTT.

V is TRBV6-6 and J is TRBJ2-2, with D perhaps matching TRBD2 (6 bases). CDR3 size: 15 residues. The V end was cut by 5 bases, the J end by 6 bases, with 16 bases between. Germline-derived CDR1 and CDR2 are MNHNY and SVGAGI (reference sequence). This CDR3 is CASSLRTTVSGELFF. DNA of the CDR3: TGTGCCAGCAGTCTAAGGACTACCGTCTCCGGGGAGCTGTTTTTT.

This rearrangement joins TRBV7-3 to TRBJ2-7, with D tentatively TRBD1 (6 bases). From germline, CDR1 is SGHTA and CDR2 FQGTGA. The V and J ends lost 2 bases and 3 bases respectively, with 17 bases between them. The CDR3 has 16 amino acids. In DNA, the CDR3 is TGTGCCAGCAGCTTAGGGTTCAGGGGTACCAGCTACGAGCAGTACTTC. Protein: CASSLGFRGTSYEQYF.

The rearrangement uses TRBV14 and TRBJ2-5; D not resolved. Trimming took 0 bases from V and 1 from J, leaving 9 bases between them. The CDR3 extends over 15 amino acids. Germline V lookup: CDR1 SGHDN, CDR2 FVKESK. The CDR3 sequence: CASSQDMYVQETQYF. CDR3 DNA sequence: TGTGCCAGCAGCCAAGATATGTACGTCCAAGAGACCCAGTACTTC. The full variable domain, rest sourced from reference TRBV14 and TRBJ2-5, is EAGVTQFPSHSVIEKGQTVTLRCDPISGHDNLYWYRRVMGKEIKFLLHFVKESKQDESGMPNNRFLAERTGGTYSTLKVQPAELEDSGVYFCASSQDMYVQETQYFGPGTRLLVL.

In its sample, this clone was seen once. The rearrangement uses TRBV18 and TRBJ2-7; weak D call: TRBD2 (6 bases). Trimming removed 3 bases from V and 7 bases from J, with 13 bases in between. This CDR3 is built from 13 residues. Germline V gives CDR1 KGHSH, CDR2 LQKENI. The CDR3 DNA reads as TGTGCCAGCTCACCCAGGGACTTTCGGGAGCAGTACTTC. Its translation: CASSPRDFREQYF.

The rearrangement joins TRBV2 to TRBJ2-5; D remains ambiguous. V lost 4 bases, J lost 7 bases, and 10 bases lay in between. Germline V CDR1 and CDR2: SNHLY, FYNNEI. The CDR3 runs 12 residues. The CDR3 nucleotides read TGTGCCAGCAGTGCTTCGAAACCGACCCAGTACTTC. It translates to CASSASKPTQYF.